Here is one T cell receptor beta chain with its context. Its antigen is currently unknown. The data derive from a study of T-cell memory formation after mild COVID-19. For the study at large: Largely, TCR clusters stayed within a single donor. Findings of the study overall: Day 37-peaking second-wave clones had unconfirmed SARS-CoV-2 specificity. CD4/CD8 balance characterized clones contracting day 15 to 85, and CD4+ skew characterized later expanders. Some clones that responded turned up in pre-infection memory, which suggests that cross-reactive memory joined in.

Each CDR3 protein is one row after TCRdb ran MiXCR on the 5' RACE reads. This table has roughly 180,000 distinct CDR3 sequences, around 18% appearing once. The CDR3 length is 14 residues. After removal of 4 bases from V and 5 bases from J, the junction contained 4 bases not matched to a gene. Germline V gene sequence: CDR1 ENHRY, CDR2 SYGVKD. The sequencing input was PBMCs or a T cell subset sorted from them (not recorded which). This TCR derives from a man younger than 30 who had mild COVID-19 (a few samples of this study predate the infection). Cell type and time point are not known. V is TRBV10-3 and J is TRBJ1-4, with 7 positions matching TRBD1. The chain's CDR3 is CAISAGQKNEKLFF. The CDR3 coding sequence is TGTGCCATCAGTGCGGGACAGAAAAATGAAAAACTGTTTTTT.